The 29 T cell receptor beta chains listed next were all sequenced from one sample in a study of T cell responses to AZD1222 COVID-19 vaccine. Some clones are missing from TCRdb's copy, which holds only in-frame ones; the method was immunoSEQ multiplex PCR. The sample holds about 120,000 clones, about 88% seen once. The source was peripheral blood, collected on day 0 of AZD1222 vaccination. The receptors were sampled from an adult in good health.

This sequence joins TRBV7-3 and TRBJ1-3, with 11 nucleotides matching TRBD1. Germline V CDR1 and CDR2: SGHTA, FQGTGA. The CDR3 covers 16 residues. The V gene end was trimmed by 5 bases and the J gene end by 3 bases; junction bases not matched to a gene: 6. CDR3: CASSRPDRGLGNTIYF. The DNA of the CDR3 is TGTGCCAGCAGCCGCCCGGACAGGGGGCTTGGAAACACCATATATTTT.

This clone has a single count. J is TRBJ1-1 and V is TRBV28, with no clear D. Trimming pared 6 bases from V and 2 bases from J, leaving 22 bases between. The CDR3 has 17 amino acids. Germline CDR1 reads MDHEN; CDR2 reads SYDVKM. CDR3 in DNA: TGTGCCAGCAGCCTAGGCAGGATCCGGACCCGAAACACTGAAGCTTTCTTT. It is translated as CASSLGRIRTRNTEAFF.

This clone rates as medium-sized. The V gene is TRBV4-1, the J gene TRBJ1-4, with D unresolved. Germline V gene sequence: CDR1 MGHRA, CDR2 YSYEKL. Trimming left V 0 bases short and J 8 bases short, with 10 bases between. This CDR3 is built from 14 residues. This chain's CDR3 is CASSQEGLGEKLFF. The DNA for the CDR3 is TGCGCCAGCAGCCAAGAGGGCCTAGGCGAAAAACTGTTTTTT.

This clone has a handful of counts. The chain combines TRBV13 with TRBJ2-1; D perhaps matches TRBD2 (5 bases). CDR1 is PRHDT and CDR2 is FYEKMQ in the germline V gene (reference sequence). V dropped 1 base and J dropped 0 bases, with 10 bases sitting between them. This CDR3 comprises 16 residues. The DNA for the CDR3 is TGTGCCAGCAGCTTAGTTAGCAGCGGCTCCTACAATGAGCAGTTCTTC. This gives the protein CASSLVSSGSYNEQFF.

The gene calls are TRBV2 and TRBJ2-7; 7 nucleotides match TRBD1. The CDR3 totals 14 residues. The germline V gene encodes CDR1 SNHLY and CDR2 FYNNEI. V trimming: 2 bases; J trimming: 2 bases; junction bases outside the gene matches: 3. The CDR3 region has the DNA TGTGCCAGCAGTGAACTTGGGACAGCCTACGAGCAGTACTTC. Translating gives CASSELGTAYEQYF.

This clone was counted once. The chain recombines TRBV11-2 with TRBJ2-1; perhaps D is TRBD1 or TRBD2 (6 bases each). Germline V gives CDR1 SGHAT, CDR2 FQNNGV. The CDR3 has 12 residues. V was shortened by 5 bases and J by 15 bases, with 17 bases between the two germline ends. CDR3 coding DNA: TGTGCCAGCAGCCAGACGGGGGCCGGTGGGTTCTTC. Its translation is CASSQTGAGGFF.

The chain combines TRBV3-1 (or the pseudogene TRBV3-2) with TRBJ1-2; D ambiguous. The CDR3 has 12 amino acids. V lost 0 bases and J 7 bases, leaving 6 bases between the germline ends. Germline V gene sequence: CDR1 LGHDT, CDR2 YNNKEL (reference sequence). CDR3: CASSQELGGYTF. In nucleotides, the CDR3 is TGTGCCAGCAGCCAAGAGTTGGGTGGCTACACCTTC.

This chain uses TRBV2 with TRBJ1-2; the match to TRBD1 covers 9 bases. V was pared by 3 bases and J by 6 bases, with 8 bases of the junction left unmatched. Germline values: CDR1 SNHLY, CDR2 FYNNEI. The CDR3 contains 15 residues. CDR3 amino acids: CASSEEGTGRHGYTF. Written as DNA, the CDR3 is TGTGCCAGCAGTGAGGAGGGGACAGGGAGGCATGGCTACACCTTC. Based on the CDR3 plus reference TRBV2 and TRBJ1-2, the full variable domain is EPEVTQTPSHQVTQMGQEVILRCVPISNHLYFYWYRQILGQKVEFLVSFYNNEISEKSEIFDDQFSVERPDGSNFTLKIRSTKLEDSAMYFCASSEEGTGRHGYTFGSGTRLTVV.

The V gene is TRBV27, the J gene TRBJ1-6, with a weak D call TRBD1 (6 bases). Trimming removed 8 bases at V and 13 bases at J, with 15 bases between. The CDR3 totals 12 residues. Germline V lookup: CDR1 MNHEY, CDR2 SMNVEV (reference sequence). Written as DNA, the CDR3 is TGTGCCAGCGGAAAGGACAGCCGTCCCCTCCACTTT. Its protein is CASGKDSRPLHF.

V and J are TRBV3-1 (or the pseudogene TRBV3-2) and TRBJ2-2; maybe TRBD1 (5 bases). Germline V CDR1 and CDR2: LGHDT, YNNKEL (reference sequence). The CDR3 is 14 amino acids. V gave up 4 bases and J gave up 10 bases, with 16 bases separating them. CDR3 sequence reads: CASSPGALGPELFF. The CDR3 DNA reads TGTGCCAGCAGCCCTGGGGCCCTCGGGCCGGAGCTGTTTTTT.

The chain couples TRBV7-8 to TRBJ2-1; the D is unclear. V was shortened by 1 base and J by 0 bases, with 10 bases between the two germline ends. The CDR3 contains 16 residues. Germline-derived CDR1 and CDR2 are SGHVS and FQNEAQ. The CDR3 region is CASSLGPKISYNEQFF. CDR3 sequence (DNA): TGTGCCAGCAGCTTAGGACCGAAGATCTCCTACAATGAGCAGTTCTTC.

The V and J genes are TRBV5-1 and TRBJ1-2; unclear D gene. V lost 3 bases, J lost 8 bases, and 14 bases lay in between. CDR3 size: 13 residues. Germline V gene lookup returns CDR1 SGHRS and CDR2 YFSETQ. CDR3 loop: CASSYPEYSGYTF. CDR3 nucleotide sequence: TGCGCCAGCAGCTACCCAGAATATTCCGGCTACACCTTC.

The chain recombines TRBV12-3 or TRBV12-4 with TRBJ1-2; TRBD1 is a possible D gene (5 bases). The V end lost 3 bases, the J end lost 8 bases, and 13 bases lay between the germline ends. The CDR3 consists of 13 residues. The chain's CDR3 is CASSLMGGRGYTF. CDR3 DNA: TGTGCCAGCAGTTTGATGGGGGGGAGAGGCTACACCTTC.

V is TRBV27 and J is TRBJ1-2; the D gene is possibly TRBD1 (5 bases). Germline lookup yields CDR1 MNHEY and CDR2 SMNVEV (reference sequence). V was clipped by 7 bases and J by 4 bases, with 16 bases between them. The CDR3 has 14 residues. The CDR3 region is CASTTRQGAYGYTF. In DNA, the CDR3 is TGTGCCAGCACGACCCGGCAGGGCGCCTATGGCTACACCTTC.

This clone was counted a single time. V and J are TRBV9 and TRBJ2-7; no definite D call. Germline V gene lookup returns CDR1 SGDLS and CDR2 YYNGEE. The CDR3 has 14 amino acids. Trimming took 0 bases from V and 5 from J, leaving 12 bases between them. DNA of the CDR3: TGTGCCAGCAGCGTAGCTCCAGTTGAAAACGAGCAGTACTTC. Amino acid sequence: CASSVAPVENEQYF.

The chain joins TRBV7-3 to TRBJ2-7; no firm D call. The CDR3 totals 14 residues. The V gene lost 5 bases and the J gene lost 1 base, with 12 bases spanning the gap. Germline CDR1 SGHTA, CDR2 FQGTGA. The CDR3 DNA reads as TGTGCCAGCAGCACCCCCGGACGGTCCTACGAGCAGTACTTC. Its protein product is CASSTPGRSYEQYF. The variable domain in full, completed from reference TRBV7-3 and TRBJ2-7, reads GAGVSQTPSNKVTEKGKYVELRCDPISGHTALYWYRQSLGQGPEFLIYFQGTGAADDSGLPNDRFFAVRPEGSVSTLKIQRTERGDSAVYLCASSTPGRSYEQYFGPGTRLTVT.

The chain carries TRBV5-8 and TRBJ2-1, with no clear D. This CDR3 region has 13 residues. The ends were cut back, 7 bases at V and 6 bases at J, with 14 bases in the middle. Germline lookup yields CDR1 SGHTS and CDR2 YDEGEE. CDR3 amino acids: CASSRPVTNEQFF. The CDR3 DNA is TGTGCCAGCTCCCGACCCGTTACCAATGAGCAGTTCTTC.

The chain combines TRBV9 with TRBJ1-2, with D unclear. Looked up from germline, CDR1 is SGDLS and CDR2 is YYNGEE. This CDR3 spans 15 amino acids. Trimming removed 4 bases at V and 4 bases at J, with 17 bases between. As DNA, the CDR3 is TGTGCCAGCAGCTCGCAGGATCGGGTCGGCTATGGCTACACCTTC. Its protein is CASSSQDRVGYGYTF.

Note on this clone: The same CDR3 can be traced to other DNA sequences in this sample. V gene TRBV5-1 combines with J gene TRBJ2-3; 7 positions agree with TRBD2. This CDR3 has 13 amino acids. J lost 1 base, V lost 4 bases, and 0 bases had no gene match. CDR1 SGHRS and CDR2 YFSETQ come from the germline V gene. The CDR3 region is CASSLAGTDTQYF. The DNA of the CDR3 is TGCGCCAGCAGCCTAGCGGGCACAGATACGCAGTATTTT.

This clone was seen only a few times. CDR3 nucleotide sequence: TGTGCCAGCAGTTTCGGGACCCCGGGGACAGATACGCAGTATTTT. This encodes CASSFGTPGTDTQYF. This sequence joins TRBV6-4 and TRBJ2-3; D is tentatively TRBD1 or TRBD2 (5 bases each). CDR3 size: 15 residues. CDR1 MRHNA and CDR2 SNTAGT come from the germline V gene. Trimming shortened V by 5 bases and J by 3 bases, and 15 bases separated the two germline ends.

This sequence joins TRBV4-2 and TRBJ2-1; 10 bases align to TRBD2. The germline CDR1 and CDR2 sequences are LGHNA and YNFKEQ. Unmatched junction bases numbered 6, after V lost 1 base and J lost 3 bases. CDR3 size: 17 residues. CDR3 region: CASSQGASGGFYNEQFF. The CDR3 DNA sequence: TGTGCCAGCAGCCAAGGTGCTAGCGGGGGATTCTACAATGAGCAGTTCTTC.

This clone was counted a few times. This chain uses TRBV4-1 with TRBJ1-5, with TRBD1 as a possible D gene (5 bases). CDR3 length: 17 amino acids. The germline V gene has CDR1 MGHRA and CDR2 YSYEKL. V lost 0 bases and J lost 2, with 14 bases in between. The CDR3 region has the DNA TGCGCCAGCAGCCAAGATCAGGGACGTGGTGGCAATCAGCCCCAGCATTTT. This sequence encodes CASSQDQGRGGNQPQHF.

This chain connects TRBV25-1 to TRBJ2-3; D unclear. This CDR3 comprises 14 residues. Trimming cost V 11 bases and J 2 bases, with 17 bases left between them. Germline-derived CDR1 and CDR2 are MGHDK and SYGVNS. The CDR3 DNA reads as TGTGCCGCCCATGGCGGACCTTACACAGATACGCAGTATTTT. Protein sequence: CAAHGGPYTDTQYF.

This chain links TRBV7-8 with TRBJ1-4; possibly TRBD1 for D (5 bases). V was shortened by 3 bases and J by 6 bases, with 11 bases between the two germline ends. Germline CDR1 is SGHVS and CDR2 is FQNEAQ. This CDR3 has 14 amino acids. CDR3 in DNA: TGTGCCAGCAGCTTCGACAGTGCCTATGAAAAACTGTTTTTT. Protein product: CASSFDSAYEKLFF.

The rearrangement joins TRBV11-2 to TRBJ1-3; 7 bases agree with TRBD1. Trimming cost V 8 bases and J 4 bases; bases outside gene matches: 14. The CDR3 length is 16 residues. The germline CDR1 and CDR2 sequences are SGHAT and FQNNGV. The CDR3 loop is CASGYPTGRGGNTIYF. DNA of the CDR3: TGTGCCAGCGGATACCCGACAGGGCGGGGGGGAAACACCATATATTTT.

The chain joins TRBV11-2 to TRBJ1-1; no clear D gene. With 5 bases removed from V and 6 bases from J, the gap between germline ends came to 16 bases. This CDR3 is 14 amino acids long. The germline V gene has CDR1 SGHAT and CDR2 FQNNGV. CDR3 sequence: CASSLPSGSPEAFF. The CDR3 DNA sequence: TGTGCCAGCAGCCTCCCTTCAGGATCCCCTGAAGCTTTCTTT.

V gene TRBV5-1 combines with J gene TRBJ1-1, with 7 bases lining up with TRBD1. Germline loops: CDR1 SGHRS, CDR2 YFSETQ. J was trimmed by 6 bases and V by 2 bases; bases with no gene match: 4. This CDR3 contains 13 residues. This CDR3 reads CASSFTGAPEAFF. The CDR3, as DNA: TGCGCCAGCAGCTTTACAGGGGCCCCTGAAGCTTTCTTT.

V is TRBV28 and J is TRBJ1-2; no firm D call. Trimming cost V 5 bases and J 5 bases, with 15 bases left between them. The CDR3 has 14 amino acids. Germline V lookup: CDR1 MDHEN, CDR2 SYDVKM. CDR3 amino acids: CASSVPTAGYGYTF. Written as DNA, the CDR3 is TGTGCCAGCAGTGTCCCTACTGCCGGTTATGGCTACACCTTC.

The J gene is TRBJ1-1, the V gene TRBV2, with 8 bases fitting TRBD1. Trimming cost V 2 bases and J 11 bases; bases outside gene matches: 13. The CDR3 runs to 15 residues. Germline assignment: CDR1 SNHLY and CDR2 FYNNEI. For the CDR3, the DNA is TGTGCCAGCAGTGAATCCCTACAGGGGGTCGGGAAGGCTTTCTTT. Translating it yields CASSESLQGVGKAFF. The whole variable domain, remainder taken from reference TRBV2 and TRBJ1-1, is EPEVTQTPSHQVTQMGQEVILRCVPISNHLYFYWYRQILGQKVEFLVSFYNNEISEKSEIFDDQFSVERPDGSNFTLKIRSTKLEDSAMYFCASSESLQGVGKAFFGQGTRLTVV.